Presented here are 5 T cell receptor beta chains from one specimen sequenced in a study of blood T cell repertoires in COVID-19. TCRdb's copy holds only in-frame clones and misses some; the assay was immunoSEQ multiplex PCR. This table holds under 250,000 clones, roughly 90% found once. Sequencing was carried out using PBMCs or T cells enriched from blood (not recorded which). The origin of the receptors is a woman in her twenties or thirties with acute COVID-19.

This clone was observed a few times. V gene TRBV18 combines with J gene TRBJ2-1; tentatively, D is TRBD2 (6 bases). Germline V CDR1 and CDR2: KGHSH, LQKENI. There are 14 residues in the CDR3. The V gene lost 3 bases and the J gene lost 6 bases, with 12 bases spanning the gap. The CDR3 region has the DNA TGTGCCAGCTCACCGGAGTCGGGGGTCAATGAGCAGTTCTTC. This sequence encodes CASSPESGVNEQFF.

The rearrangement joins TRBV27 to TRBJ1-6; no clear D gene. Trimming shortened V by 2 bases and J by 10 bases, and 12 bases separated the two germline ends. This CDR3 has 14 amino acids. Germline V gene lookup returns CDR1 MNHEY and CDR2 SMNVEV (reference sequence). The CDR3 sequence is CASSLHGEESPLHF. The CDR3 region has the DNA TGTGCCAGCAGTTTACACGGGGAAGAATCACCCCTCCACTTT.

CDR3 DNA sequence: TGCAGCGTCTCCCCCGGGACAGTAAGCACTGAAGCTTTCTTT. Amino acid sequence: CSVSPGTVSTEAFF. The J gene is TRBJ1-1, the V gene TRBV29-1, with 7 nucleotides matching TRBD1. The CDR3 covers 14 residues. Germline-derived CDR1 and CDR2 are SQVTM and ANQGSEA. The V and J ends lost 6 bases and 4 bases, in that order; junction bases with no gene match: 11.

This clone has at least ten counts. The rearrangement uses TRBV3-1 (or the pseudogene TRBV3-2) and TRBJ2-7; no firm D call. V dropped 3 bases and J dropped 3 bases, with 6 bases sitting between them. In germline, CDR1 is LGHDT, CDR2 YNNKEL (reference sequence). This CDR3 is built from 12 residues. In DNA, the CDR3 is TGTGCCAGCAGCCATAATGTCTACGAGCAGTACTTC. Amino acids: CASSHNVYEQYF.

This rearrangement joins TRBV5-4 to TRBJ2-5; D uncertain. The CDR3 is made up of 14 amino acids. The V end lost 6 bases, the J end lost 4 bases, and 16 bases lay between the germline ends. Germline CDR1 and CDR2: SGHNT and YYREEE (reference sequence). Here the CDR3 DNA reads TGTGCCAGCAAACCGGGTCTTGCCCCAGAGACCCAGTACTTC. Translated, it gives CASKPGLAPETQYF.